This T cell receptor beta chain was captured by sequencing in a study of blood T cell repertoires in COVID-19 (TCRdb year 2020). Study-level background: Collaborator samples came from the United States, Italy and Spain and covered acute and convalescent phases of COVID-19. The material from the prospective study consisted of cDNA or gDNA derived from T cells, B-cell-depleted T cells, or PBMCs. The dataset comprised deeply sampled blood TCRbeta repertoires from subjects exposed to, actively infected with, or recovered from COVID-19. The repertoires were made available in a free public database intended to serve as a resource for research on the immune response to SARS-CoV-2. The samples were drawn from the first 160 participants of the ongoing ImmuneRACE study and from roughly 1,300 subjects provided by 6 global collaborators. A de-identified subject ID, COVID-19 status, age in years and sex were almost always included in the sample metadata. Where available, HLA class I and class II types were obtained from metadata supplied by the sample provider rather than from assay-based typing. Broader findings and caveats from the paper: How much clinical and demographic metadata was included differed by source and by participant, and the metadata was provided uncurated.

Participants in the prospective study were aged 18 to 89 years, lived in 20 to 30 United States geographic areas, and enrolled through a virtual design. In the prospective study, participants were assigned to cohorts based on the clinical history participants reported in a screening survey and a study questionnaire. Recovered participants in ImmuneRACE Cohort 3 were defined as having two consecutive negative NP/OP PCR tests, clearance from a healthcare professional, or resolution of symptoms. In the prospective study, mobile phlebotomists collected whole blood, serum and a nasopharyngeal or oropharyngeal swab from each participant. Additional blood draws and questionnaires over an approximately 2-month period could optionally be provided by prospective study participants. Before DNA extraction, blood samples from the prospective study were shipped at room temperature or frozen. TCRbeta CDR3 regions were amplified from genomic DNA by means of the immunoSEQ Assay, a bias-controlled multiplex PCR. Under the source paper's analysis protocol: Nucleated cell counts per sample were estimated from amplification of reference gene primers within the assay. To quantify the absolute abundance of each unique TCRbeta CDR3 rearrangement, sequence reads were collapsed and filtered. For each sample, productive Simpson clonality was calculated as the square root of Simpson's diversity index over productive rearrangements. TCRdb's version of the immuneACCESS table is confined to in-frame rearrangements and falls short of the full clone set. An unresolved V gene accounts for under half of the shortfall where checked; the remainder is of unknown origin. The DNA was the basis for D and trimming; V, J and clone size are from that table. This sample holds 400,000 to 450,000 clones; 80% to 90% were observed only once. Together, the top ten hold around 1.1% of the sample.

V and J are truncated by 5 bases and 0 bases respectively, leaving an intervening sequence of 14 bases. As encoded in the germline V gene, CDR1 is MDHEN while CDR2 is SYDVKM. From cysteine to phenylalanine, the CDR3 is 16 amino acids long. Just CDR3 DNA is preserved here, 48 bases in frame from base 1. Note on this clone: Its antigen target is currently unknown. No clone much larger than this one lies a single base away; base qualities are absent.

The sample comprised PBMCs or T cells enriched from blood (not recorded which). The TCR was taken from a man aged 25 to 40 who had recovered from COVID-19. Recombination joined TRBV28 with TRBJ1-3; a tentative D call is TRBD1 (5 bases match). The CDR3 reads CASSNWGGSSGNTIYF. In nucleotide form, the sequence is TGTGCCAGCAGTAATTGGGGCGGCAGCTCTGGAAACACCATATATTTT.